This is a list of T cell receptor beta chains from one sample in a study of cytomegalovirus exposure and HLA in healthy donors. Clones were sequenced by immunoSEQ multiplex PCR, and TCRdb holds only the in-frame ones, with some missing. The sample holds 100,000 or so clones; approximately 85% are singletons and the top ten take approximately 3%. The sample consisted of PBMCs. The receptor source for this set is a man aged 25-45 years in good health and CMV-seropositive. CDR3s include the opening cysteine and the closing phenylalanine or tryptophan. Clone sizes are given selectively: once, few, many, or a class where the clone is expanded.

clone size	V gene	J gene	CDR3 protein
NA	TRBV27	TRBJ2-7	CASSLSLAGGALEQYF
few	TRBV5-1	TRBJ2-1	CASSLGLGDSYNEQFF
NA	TRBV18	TRBJ1-2	CASSPEGRGYTF
NA	TRBV28	TRBJ2-7	CASSLSGLADYEQYF
NA	TRBV29-1	TRBJ2-5	CSVVFSGVQETQYF
NA	TRBV30	TRBJ2-2	CAWRNLLQGAGELFF
once	TRBV9	TRBJ2-1	CASSVGVGQFYNEQFF
NA	TRBV15	TRBJ2-1	CATSRDSGLQGSTQFF
NA	TRBV5-5	TRBJ2-1	CASSFRTSGSDEQFF
NA	TRBV28	TRBJ1-5	CASSLKGRGSNQPQHF
few	TRBV4-1	TRBJ1-5	CASSQEGVGFGYSNQPQHF
NA	TRBV6-5	TRBJ1-1	CASSYDRDRGFEAFF
NA	TRBV6-5	TRBJ1-2	CASRPGTGYGYTF
NA	TRBV4-3	TRBJ2-1	CASSQGGQERVGEQFF
NA	TRBV7-2	TRBJ2-7	CASSLAVGQGANVYEQYF
NA	TRBV28	TRBJ2-1	CASSFNLGQGRRGEQFF
NA	TRBV28	TRBJ2-1	CASGWLPSGTNEQFF
NA	TRBV7-2	TRBJ1-4	CASSYSGTGKEKLFF
few	TRBV2	TRBJ2-1	CASSEVGGSSYNEQFF
few	TRBV19	TRBJ1-5	CASTDSGDSNQPQHF
NA	TRBV11-1	TRBJ1-1	CASSLQGRANTEAFF
NA	TRBV2	NA	CASREIRTGSYEQYF
NA	TRBV7-2	TRBJ2-5	CASSLGLAETQYF
NA	TRBV28	TRBJ1-1	CATTENTEAFF
NA	TRBV28	TRBJ2-1	CASSRNLAGEQFF
few	TRBV10-1	TRBJ2-2	CASSAGGNTGELFF
NA	TRBV10-3	TRBJ2-7	CAISETDRDKQYF